Listed below are T cell receptor beta chains from one sample, sequenced in a study of cytomegalovirus exposure and HLA in healthy donors. The repertoire was sequenced with immunoSEQ multiplex PCR; TCRdb's copy has only in-frame clones and lacks some. This table holds around 54,000 clones, around 80% found once. The specimen sequenced was PBMCs. Every receptor here comes from a man aged 25 to 45 in good health and CMV-seropositive. CDR3s include the opening cysteine and the closing phenylalanine or tryptophan. D genes are given only for firm matches. The size entry is marked missing in some rows and otherwise reads once, few, many or a size class.

D gene: .; V gene: TRBV6-5; clone size: once; J gene: TRBJ2-5; CDR3 DNA: TGTGCCAGCAGCTCCACCGGGGGGCCCCAAGAGACCCAGTACTTC; CDR3 protein: CASSSTGGPQETQYF
D gene: TRBD1; V gene: TRBV19; clone size: .; J gene: TRBJ1-3; CDR3 DNA: TGTGCCACCCTAGACTATCTCGGGACAGGGACAAACACCATATATTTT; CDR3 protein: CATLDYLGTGTNTIYF
D gene: .; V gene: TRBV7-9; clone size: .; J gene: TRBJ2-5; CDR3 DNA: TGTGCCAGCAGCTTAGCGCTAAGGGGTAGAGAGACCCAGTACTTC; CDR3 protein: CASSLALRGRETQYF
D gene: .; V gene: TRBV4-2; clone size: .; J gene: TRBJ1-3; CDR3 DNA: TGTGCCAGCAGCCAAGCCGGGACATTGCGAAACACCATATATTTT; CDR3 protein: CASSQAGTLRNTIYF
D gene: .; V gene: TRBV28; clone size: .; J gene: TRBJ1-1; CDR3 DNA: TGTGCCAGCAGTTCCCCGGCAGGGTACACTGAAGCTTTCTTT; CDR3 protein: CASSSPAGYTEAFF
D gene: .; V gene: TRBV6-1; clone size: .; J gene: TRBJ2-2; CDR3 DNA: TGTGCCAGCAGTTTTGGGGGGGCCGTCGGGGAGCTGTTTTTT; CDR3 protein: CASSFGGAVGELFF
D gene: .; V gene: TRBV15; clone size: .; J gene: TRBJ1-5; CDR3 DNA: TGTGCCACCAGCAGTGTCAGGGGCCCCTATCAGCCCCAGCATTTT; CDR3 protein: CATSSVRGPYQPQHF
D gene: TRBD1; V gene: TRBV5-1; clone size: .; J gene: TRBJ2-1; CDR3 DNA: TGCGCCAGCAGCTTGGACGGACAGGGTTTGGGCCATGAGCAGTTCTTC; CDR3 protein: CASSLDGQGLGHEQFF
D gene: .; V gene: TRBV28; clone size: .; J gene: TRBJ1-1; CDR3 DNA: TGTGCCAGCAGTTTGACAGAAGAAGTTGAAGCTTTCTTT; CDR3 protein: CASSLTEEVEAFF
D gene: .; V gene: TRBV28; clone size: .; J gene: TRBJ1-1; CDR3 DNA: TGTGCCAGCAGTTTACCGCGGGACCGGTCTACTTACCAAGCTTTCTTT; CDR3 protein: CASSLPRDRSTYQAFF
D gene: .; V gene: TRBV9; clone size: .; J gene: TRBJ1-2; CDR3 DNA: TGTGCCAGCAGCGTAGTTACATCCTCATCCAACTATGGCTACACCTTC; CDR3 protein: CASSVVTSSSNYGYTF
D gene: .; V gene: TRBV6-6; clone size: .; J gene: TRBJ1-5; CDR3 DNA: TGTGCCAGCAGTTACCCTGGAGATAGCAATCAGCCCCAGCATTTT; CDR3 protein: CASSYPGDSNQPQHF
D gene: .; V gene: TRBV18; clone size: .; J gene: TRBJ2-5; CDR3 DNA: TGTGCCAGCTCACCCGGACAGCCCGTAGGGACCCAGTACTTC; CDR3 protein: CASSPGQPVGTQYF
D gene: .; V gene: TRBV19; clone size: once; J gene: TRBJ2-3; CDR3 DNA: TGTGCCAGTAGTATAGATCAAGAGACAGGAGACACAGATACGCAGTATTTT; CDR3 protein: CASSIDQETGDTDTQYF
D gene: .; V gene: TRBV29-1; clone size: .; J gene: TRBJ1-2; CDR3 DNA: TGCAGCGTTGTCGGGGGGGCGGACTATGGCTACACCTTC; CDR3 protein: CSVVGGADYGYTF
D gene: .; V gene: TRBV9; clone size: .; J gene: TRBJ1-2; CDR3 DNA: TGTGCCAGCAGCGCGGGAGAGGGAGGAAGGGGCTACACCTTC; CDR3 protein: CASSAGEGGRGYTF
D gene: TRBD2; V gene: TRBV10-3; clone size: .; J gene: TRBJ2-7; CDR3 DNA: TGTGCCATCAGTGATTTAGCGGGGCGGCTGGGCGAGCAGTACTTC; CDR3 protein: CAISDLAGRLGEQYF
D gene: TRBD1; V gene: TRBV5-4; clone size: .; J gene: TRBJ1-2; CDR3 DNA: TGTGCCAGCAGCTTGGACGCGGGACAGGGAAGATTGGACTATGGCTACACCTTC; CDR3 protein: CASSLDAGQGRLDYGYTF